The sample holds many counts of the clone carrying this TCR beta chain. Its target is not known. The germline V gene encodes CDR1 SGHTA and CDR2 FQGNSA. The CDR3 extends over 14 amino acids. V lost 2 bases and J lost 0, with 6 bases in between. This record comes from a study of beta chain features in type 1 diabetes. Study background: All of the samples together had 95 million to 140 million sorted cells examined. General study points: Researchers caution that PCR might favor shorter templates, equally among patients and controls. At VDJ recombination sites, type 1 diabetes patients had fewer insertions and more deleted nucleotides.

Cell sorting via CD45RO/CCR7/CD25/CD127/CD95/CD27 was performed to obtain CD4+ naive, central memory, regulatory and stem cell-like memory cells. cDNA synthesis used the whole RNA isolate, giving expressed TCRB sequences. Produced via immunoSEQ multiplex PCR; TCRdb's table is partial and in-frame only. The sample consists of 200,000 to 250,000 clones, 13% to 15% of them appearing once. This receptor was obtained from a woman between 35 and 50 years old in good health. V usage is TRBV7-2 and J usage is TRBJ2-3; no reliable D call. Material for sequencing was naive CD4+ T cells from blood. Here the CDR3 reads CASSLRPSTDTQYF. CDR3 DNA sequence: TGTGCCAGCAGCTTACGTCCTAGCACAGATACGCAGTATTTT. Full variable domain (outside the CDR3, taken from reference TRBV7-2 and TRBJ2-3): GAGVSQSPSNKVTEKGKDVELRCDPISGHTALYWYRQSLGQGLEFLIYFQGNSAPDKSGLPSDRFSAERTGGSVSTLTIQRTQQEDSAVYLCASSLRPSTDTQYFGPGTRLTVL.